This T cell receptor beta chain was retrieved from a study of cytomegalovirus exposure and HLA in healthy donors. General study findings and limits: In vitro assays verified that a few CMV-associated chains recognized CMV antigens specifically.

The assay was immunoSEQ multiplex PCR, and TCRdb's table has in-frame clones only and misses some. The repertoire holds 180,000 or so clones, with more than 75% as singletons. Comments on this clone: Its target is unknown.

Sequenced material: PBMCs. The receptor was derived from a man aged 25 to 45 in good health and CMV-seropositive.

The CDR3 nucleotides are TGTGCCAGCAGTGAGGGGAGGGCGTCGAAGCTGACAACTAATGAAAAACTGTTTTTT. This gives the protein CASSEGRASKLTTNEKLFF. This chain connects TRBV6-1 to TRBJ1-4; D not resolved. The CDR3 sequence is 19 residues long. V was clipped by 3 bases and J by 0 bases, with 20 bases between them. In germline, CDR1 is MNHNS, CDR2 SASEGT.